These T cell receptor beta chains were read from a single sample in a study of shared clonotypes between healthy human individuals. The method was immunoSEQ multiplex PCR; TCRdb's version includes in-frame clones alone and lacks a portion of them. The data contain hundreds of thousands of clones, about 90% of them singletons. The sequenced sample was naive CD8+ T cells sorted from blood. These receptors were collected from a man aged 25 to 45 in good health. Both conserved end residues are part of each CDR3. A D gene is named only where the DNA matches it firmly. The listing skips clone size in some rows; elsewhere it reads once, few, many or a size class.

DNA: TGTGCCAGCTCACCAAGGGCCCTAGCGGGAGTTGAAGATACGCAGTATTTT
CDR3: CASSPRALAGVEDTQYF
V: TRBV18
size: -
D: TRBD2
J: TRBJ2-3

DNA: TGTGCCAGTAGTATCTCGCGGAGCCGCACAGATACGCAGTATTTT
CDR3: CASSISRSRTDTQYF
V: TRBV19
size: -
D: -
J: TRBJ2-3

DNA: TGTGCCAGCAGCTTACTGGACCTTATCAATGAGCAGTTCTTC
CDR3: CASSLLDLINEQFF
V: TRBV11-2
size: -
D: -
J: TRBJ2-1

DNA: TGTGCCAGCAGTGTTGGCGCTAGCACCGGGGAGCTGTTTTTT
CDR3: CASSVGASTGELFF
V: TRBV6-4
size: -
D: -
J: TRBJ2-2

DNA: TGCGCCAGCAGCTTACAGGAATCCTACGAGCAGTACTTC
CDR3: CASSLQESYEQYF
V: TRBV5-1
size: -
D: -
J: TRBJ2-7

DNA: TGCGCCAGCAGCTCTGGGGTCCGGGATGAAAAACTGTTTTTT
CDR3: CASSSGVRDEKLFF
V: TRBV5-1
size: -
D: -
J: TRBJ1-4

DNA: TGTGCCAGCAGCCGACTCGGGACGGGCAACTACGAGCAGTACTTC
CDR3: CASSRLGTGNYEQYF
V: TRBV16
size: -
D: -
J: TRBJ2-7

DNA: TGTGCCAGCAGCTTGGTTACAGGCGGTCGGGAGCAGTACTTC
CDR3: CASSLVTGGREQYF
V: TRBV5-5
size: -
D: -
J: TRBJ2-7

DNA: TGTGCCAGCAGCTTGCGGGTAAGCAGTGAGGAGCAGTACTTC
CDR3: CASSLRVSSEEQYF
V: TRBV13
size: -
D: -
J: TRBJ2-7

DNA: TGTGCCAGCAGCCCCAGGGAGGTGACCTACGAGCAGTACTTC
CDR3: CASSPREVTYEQYF
V: TRBV14
size: -
D: -
J: TRBJ2-7

DNA: TGTGCCAGCAGCTTGACTAGCGGCTCCGAGCAGTACTTC
CDR3: CASSLTSGSEQYF
V: TRBV7-6
size: once
D: TRBD2
J: TRBJ2-7

DNA: TGTGACGAAGTACACTCCTACAATGAGCAGTTCTTC
CDR3: CDEVHSYNEQFF
V: TRBV6-1
size: -
D: -
J: TRBJ2-1

DNA: TGTGCCAGCAGTCAAGGGGGGCTGCAGGGTACGCAGTATTTT
CDR3: CASSQGGLQGTQYF
V: TRBV28
size: -
D: -
J: TRBJ2-3

DNA: TGTGCCAGCAGCGGCCTTGGTGAGCAGTTCTTC
CDR3: CASSGLGEQFF
V: TRBV9
size: once
D: -
J: TRBJ2-1

DNA: TGTGCCAGCAGCAGCAGGACAGGCCAAGAGACCCAGTACTTC
CDR3: CASSSRTGQETQYF
V: TRBV13
size: -
D: TRBD1
J: TRBJ2-5

DNA: TGTGCCAGCAGGAGTGGTACCGGGGAGCTGTTTTTT
CDR3: CASRSGTGELFF
V: TRBV27
size: -
D: -
J: TRBJ2-2

DNA: TGTGCCAGCAGCCCCACAGCCACTGGGAATGAAAAACTGTTTTTT
CDR3: CASSPTATGNEKLFF
V: TRBV7-8
size: -
D: -
J: TRBJ1-4

DNA: TGCGCCAGCAGCCAAGGTGCCGTCACCACTGAAGCTTTCTTT
CDR3: CASSQGAVTTEAFF
V: TRBV4-1
size: -
D: -
J: TRBJ1-1

DNA: TGCAGCGACTCCGGGACTAGCGGGGGAGCCACAGATACGCAGTATTTT
CDR3: CSDSGTSGGATDTQYF
V: TRBV29-1
size: -
D: TRBD2
J: TRBJ2-3

DNA: TGTGCCAGCAGCTTGGGGAACTATGGCTACACCTTC
CDR3: CASSLGNYGYTF
V: TRBV7-9
size: -
D: -
J: TRBJ1-2

DNA: TGTGCCAGTAGTAATAGTGACGGCTACGAGCAGTACTTC
CDR3: CASSNSDGYEQYF
V: TRBV19
size: -
D: -
J: TRBJ2-7

DNA: TGTGCCAGCAGCCCAGAAGAGAGACCTAACAATGAGCAGTTCTTC
CDR3: CASSPEERPNNEQFF
V: TRBV13
size: -
D: -
J: TRBJ2-1

DNA: TGCGCCAGCATCCCCGGGACTAGCGGGGGCTCCTACGAGCAGTACTTC
CDR3: CASIPGTSGGSYEQYF
V: TRBV5-1
size: -
D: TRBD2
J: TRBJ2-7

DNA: TGTGCCAGCAGTGAACCTCCTAGCGGGATGTACGAGCAGTACTTC
CDR3: CASSEPPSGMYEQYF
V: TRBV6-1
size: -
D: TRBD2
J: TRBJ2-7

DNA: TGTGCCAGCTCACCAGCAATCCGGGGGTCTACGAATGAGCAGTTCTTC
CDR3: CASSPAIRGSTNEQFF
V: TRBV18
size: -
D: -
J: TRBJ2-1

DNA: TGCGCCAGCAGCCAAGTTAGCGGGAGGATAGATACGCAGTATTTT
CDR3: CASSQVSGRIDTQYF
V: TRBV4-1
size: once
D: TRBD2
J: TRBJ2-3

DNA: TGTGCCAGCAGCCCTGGGGACGTAGGCTACGAGCAGTACTTC
CDR3: CASSPGDVGYEQYF
V: TRBV5-4
size: -
D: -
J: TRBJ2-7

DNA: TGTGCCAGCAGTGAAGATAGGACAGGGGGCGTTCAGCCCCAGCATTTT
CDR3: CASSEDRTGGVQPQHF
V: TRBV2
size: -
D: TRBD1
J: TRBJ1-5